This T cell receptor beta chain is drawn from a study of T cell responses to AZD1222 COVID-19 vaccine. The table lists this clone with a count of one. Measured with immunoSEQ multiplex PCR; TCRdb has only the in-frame clones, and not every one. The top ten clones hold roughly 1.5% of a sample with 130,000 to 150,000 clones, more than 70% of them seen once. Trimming cost V 1 base and J 4 bases; bases outside gene matches: 7. The CDR3 sequence is 16 residues long. Germline assignment: CDR1 KGHSH and CDR2 LQKENI. The chain uses TRBV18 and TRBJ1-5, with 7 positions matching TRBD1. The sequence derives from an adult who received the AZD1222 COVID-19 vaccine. The sequenced sample was peripheral blood, obtained 28 days after the second AZD1222 dose. Here the CDR3 reads CASSPLARGFNQPQHF. DNA of the CDR3: TGTGCCAGCTCACCACTTGCCAGGGGGTTTAATCAGCCCCAGCATTTT.